This TCR beta chain was identified during a study of T cell changes during pregnancy in multiple sclerosis. Only in-frame clones appear in the TCRdb table, and some are missing; sequencing was by immunoSEQ multiplex PCR. This sample has tens of thousands of clones, with 90% to 95% found just once. The TCR originated in a female donor in good health, enrolled as a control in a pregnancy study. Here the sequenced sample was peripheral blood, taken in the first trimester of pregnancy.

CDR3 in amino acids: CARGDLGADTQYF. DNA of the CDR3: TGTGCCAGAGGAGACTTAGGGGCAGATACGCAGTATTTT. The chain joins TRBV5-4 to TRBJ2-3; a possible D gene is TRBD1 (5 bases). The ends were cut back, 8 bases at V and 4 bases at J, with 14 bases in the middle. The CDR3 runs 13 residues. Germline CDR1 SGHNT, CDR2 YYREEE (reference sequence).